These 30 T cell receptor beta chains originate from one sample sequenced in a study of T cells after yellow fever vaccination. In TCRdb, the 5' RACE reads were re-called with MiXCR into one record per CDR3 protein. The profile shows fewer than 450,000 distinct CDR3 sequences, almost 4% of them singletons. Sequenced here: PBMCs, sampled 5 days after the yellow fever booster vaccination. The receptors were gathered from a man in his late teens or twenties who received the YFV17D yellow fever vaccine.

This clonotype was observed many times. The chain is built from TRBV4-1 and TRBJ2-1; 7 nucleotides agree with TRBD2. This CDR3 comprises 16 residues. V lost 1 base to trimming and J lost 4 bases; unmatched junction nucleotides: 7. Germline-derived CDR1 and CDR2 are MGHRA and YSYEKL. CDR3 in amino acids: CASSQVRLAVYNEQFF. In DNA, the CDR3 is TGCGCCAGCAGCCAAGTTAGGCTAGCGGTTTACAATGAGCAGTTCTTC.

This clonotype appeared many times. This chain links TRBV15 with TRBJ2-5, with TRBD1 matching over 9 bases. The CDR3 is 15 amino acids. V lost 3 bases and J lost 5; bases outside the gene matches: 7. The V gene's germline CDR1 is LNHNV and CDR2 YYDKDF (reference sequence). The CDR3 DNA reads TGTGCCACCAGCAGCGCCATCGACAGGGGGGAGACCCAGTACTTC. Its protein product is CATSSAIDRGETQYF.

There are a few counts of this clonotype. The CDR3 DNA is TGTGCCATCAGTGAGCCAAAAGCGGGGGGGAGCACAGATACGCAGTATTTT. Translating gives CAISEPKAGGSTDTQYF. The genes are TRBV10-3 and TRBJ2-3; 10 nucleotides line up with TRBD2. V was pared by 2 bases and J by 0 bases, with 5 bases of the junction left unmatched. Germline CDR1 reads ENHRY; CDR2 reads SYGVKD. This CDR3 has 17 residues.

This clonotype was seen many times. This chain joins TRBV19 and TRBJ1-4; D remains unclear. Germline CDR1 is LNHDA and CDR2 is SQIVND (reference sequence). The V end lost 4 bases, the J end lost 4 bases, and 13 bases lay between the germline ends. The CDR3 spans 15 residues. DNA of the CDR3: TGTGCCAGTAGTACTCCCGACACGATTAATGAAAAACTGTTTTTT. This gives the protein CASSTPDTINEKLFF.

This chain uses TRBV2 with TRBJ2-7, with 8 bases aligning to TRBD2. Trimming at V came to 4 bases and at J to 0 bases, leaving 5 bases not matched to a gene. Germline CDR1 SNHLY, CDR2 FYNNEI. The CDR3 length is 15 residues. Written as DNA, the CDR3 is TGTGCCAGCAGTGGGTCCGGGACTAGCTCCTACGAGCAGTACGTC. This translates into CASSGSGTSSYEQYV.

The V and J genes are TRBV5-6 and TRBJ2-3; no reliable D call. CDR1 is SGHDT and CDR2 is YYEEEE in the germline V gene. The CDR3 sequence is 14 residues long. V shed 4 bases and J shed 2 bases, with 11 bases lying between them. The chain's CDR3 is CASSHGRPTDTQYF. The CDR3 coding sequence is TGTGCCAGCAGCCACGGGCGCCCCACAGATACGCAGTATTTT. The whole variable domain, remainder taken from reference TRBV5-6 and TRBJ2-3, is DAGVTQSPTHLIKTRGQQVTLRCSPKSGHDTVSWYQQALGQGPQFIFQYYEEEERQRGNFPDRFSGHQFPNYSSELNVNALLLGDSALYLCASSHGRPTDTQYFGPGTRLTVL.

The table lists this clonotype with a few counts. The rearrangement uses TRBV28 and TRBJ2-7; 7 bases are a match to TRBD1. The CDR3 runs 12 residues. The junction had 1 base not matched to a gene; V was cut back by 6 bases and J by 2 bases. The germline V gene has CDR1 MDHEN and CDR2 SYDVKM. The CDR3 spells CASSGTAYEQYV. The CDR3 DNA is TGTGCCAGCAGCGGGACAGCCTACGAGCAGTACGTC.

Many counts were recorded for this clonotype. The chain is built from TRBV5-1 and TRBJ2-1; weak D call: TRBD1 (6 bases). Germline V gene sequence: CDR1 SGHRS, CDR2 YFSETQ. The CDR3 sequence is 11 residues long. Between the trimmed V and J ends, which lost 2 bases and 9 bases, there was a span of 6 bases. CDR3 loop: CASSLQGEQFF. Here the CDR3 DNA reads TGCGCCAGCAGCTTACAGGGTGAGCAGTTCTTC.

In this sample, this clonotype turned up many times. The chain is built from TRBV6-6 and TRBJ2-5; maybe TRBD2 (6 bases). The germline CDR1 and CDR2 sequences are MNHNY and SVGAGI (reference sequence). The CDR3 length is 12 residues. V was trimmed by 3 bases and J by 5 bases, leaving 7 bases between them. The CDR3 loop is CASSYGGETQYF. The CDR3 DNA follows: TGTGCCAGCAGTTATGGGGGGGAGACCCAGTACTTC.

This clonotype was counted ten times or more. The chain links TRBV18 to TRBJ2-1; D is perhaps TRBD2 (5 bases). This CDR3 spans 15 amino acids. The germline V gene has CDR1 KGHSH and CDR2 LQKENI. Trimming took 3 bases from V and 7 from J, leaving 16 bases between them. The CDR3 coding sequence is TGTGCCAGCTCACCGGGGAATATCGAGGGTAATGAGCAGTTCTTC. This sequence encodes CASSPGNIEGNEQFF.

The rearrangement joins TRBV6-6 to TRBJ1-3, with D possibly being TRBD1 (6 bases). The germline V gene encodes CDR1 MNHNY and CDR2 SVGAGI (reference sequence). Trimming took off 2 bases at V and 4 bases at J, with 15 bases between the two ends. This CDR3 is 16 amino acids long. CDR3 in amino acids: CASSYPGARSGNTIYF. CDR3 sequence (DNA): TGTGCCAGCAGTTACCCAGGGGCGAGGTCCGGAAACACCATATATTTT.

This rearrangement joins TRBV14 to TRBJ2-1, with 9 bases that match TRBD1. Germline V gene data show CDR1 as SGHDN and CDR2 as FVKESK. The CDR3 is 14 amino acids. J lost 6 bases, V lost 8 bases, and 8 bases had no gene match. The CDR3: CASLTGGLGNEQFF. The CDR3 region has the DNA TGTGCCAGCCTTACAGGGGGCTTGGGCAATGAGCAGTTCTTC.

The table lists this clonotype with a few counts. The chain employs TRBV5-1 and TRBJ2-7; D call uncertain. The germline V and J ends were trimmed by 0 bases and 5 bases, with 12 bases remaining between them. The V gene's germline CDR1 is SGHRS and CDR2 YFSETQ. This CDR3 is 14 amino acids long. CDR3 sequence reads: CASSLASVIDEQYF. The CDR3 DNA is TGCGCCAGCAGCTTGGCCAGTGTGATCGACGAGCAGTACTTC.

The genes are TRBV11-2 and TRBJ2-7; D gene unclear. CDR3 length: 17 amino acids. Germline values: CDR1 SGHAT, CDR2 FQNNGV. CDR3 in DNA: TGTGCCAGCAGCCTAGAAAATGTGCCCGACGGAGCCTACGAGCAGTACGTC. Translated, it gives CASSLENVPDGAYEQYV.

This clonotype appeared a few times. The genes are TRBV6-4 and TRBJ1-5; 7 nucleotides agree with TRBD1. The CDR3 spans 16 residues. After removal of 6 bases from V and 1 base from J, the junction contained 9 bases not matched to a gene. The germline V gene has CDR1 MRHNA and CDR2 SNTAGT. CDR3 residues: CASSVETGSSNQPQHF. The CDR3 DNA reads TGTGCCAGCAGCGTAGAGACAGGGTCGAGCAATCAGCCCCAGCATTTT.

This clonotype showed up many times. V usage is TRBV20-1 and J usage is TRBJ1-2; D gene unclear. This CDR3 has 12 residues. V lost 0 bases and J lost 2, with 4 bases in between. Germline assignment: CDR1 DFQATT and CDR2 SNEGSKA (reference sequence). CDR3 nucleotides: TGCAGTGCTAGAGAGGGAAACTATGGCTACACCTTC. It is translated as CSAREGNYGYTF.

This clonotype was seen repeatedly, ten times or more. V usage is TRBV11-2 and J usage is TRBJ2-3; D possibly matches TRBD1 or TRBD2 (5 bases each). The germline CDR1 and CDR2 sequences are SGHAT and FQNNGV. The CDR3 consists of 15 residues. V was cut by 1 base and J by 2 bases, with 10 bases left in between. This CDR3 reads CASSLVGALTDTQYF. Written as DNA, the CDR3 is TGTGCCAGCAGCTTAGTCGGGGCCCTCACAGATACGCAGTATTTT.

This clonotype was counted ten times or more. In nucleotides, the CDR3 is TGCGCCAGCAGCATAACAGGGGGCGGCACTGAAGCTTTCTTT. Encoded protein: CASSITGGGTEAFF. J is TRBJ1-1 and V is TRBV5-1, with TRBD1 matching 9 bases. Germline CDR1 and CDR2: SGHRS and YFSETQ. J lost 4 bases, V lost 4 bases, and 5 bases had no gene match. This CDR3 is 14 amino acids long.

CDR3 protein: CASSHQDRLYEQYF. CDR3 coding DNA: TGCGCCAGCAGCCATCAGGACAGACTCTACGAGCAGTACTTC. The chain combines TRBV4-1 with TRBJ2-7, with D perhaps TRBD1 (6 bases). The CDR3 is 14 residues long. Germline V gene lookup returns CDR1 MGHRA and CDR2 YSYEKL. Trimming took off 3 bases at V and 3 bases at J, with 12 bases between the two ends.

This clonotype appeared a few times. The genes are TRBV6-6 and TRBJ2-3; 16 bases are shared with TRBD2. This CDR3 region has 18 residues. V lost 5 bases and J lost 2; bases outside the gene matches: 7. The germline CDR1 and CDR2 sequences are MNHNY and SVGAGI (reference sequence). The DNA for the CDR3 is TGTGCCAGCAGTCGAGGGACTAGCGGGGGGGCGGTCACAGATACGCAGTATTTT. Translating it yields CASSRGTSGGAVTDTQYF.

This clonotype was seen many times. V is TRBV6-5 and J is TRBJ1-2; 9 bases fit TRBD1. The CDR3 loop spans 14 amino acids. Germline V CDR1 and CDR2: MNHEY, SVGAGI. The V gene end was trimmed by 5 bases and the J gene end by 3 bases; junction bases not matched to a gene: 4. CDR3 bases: TGTGCCAGCAGTACCGGGACAGGGCACTATGGCTACACCTTC. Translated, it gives CASSTGTGHYGYTF.

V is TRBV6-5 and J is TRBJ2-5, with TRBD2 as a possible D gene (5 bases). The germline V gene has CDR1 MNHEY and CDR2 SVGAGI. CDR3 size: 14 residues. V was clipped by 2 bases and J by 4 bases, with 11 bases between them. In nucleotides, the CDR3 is TGTGCCAGCAGTTACACGGGATCCCCAGAGACCCAGTACTTC. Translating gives CASSYTGSPETQYF.

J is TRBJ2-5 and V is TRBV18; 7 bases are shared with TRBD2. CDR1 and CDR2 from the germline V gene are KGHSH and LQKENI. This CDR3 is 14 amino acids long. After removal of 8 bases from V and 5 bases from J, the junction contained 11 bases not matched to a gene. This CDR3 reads CASLNRRGTETQYF. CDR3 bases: TGTGCCAGCCTAAATCGGCGGGGGACGGAGACCCAGTACTTC.

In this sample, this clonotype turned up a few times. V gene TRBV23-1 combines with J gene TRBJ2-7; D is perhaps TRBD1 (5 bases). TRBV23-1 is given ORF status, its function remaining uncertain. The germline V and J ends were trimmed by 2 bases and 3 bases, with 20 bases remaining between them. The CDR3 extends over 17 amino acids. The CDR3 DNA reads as TGCGCCAGCAGTCAAGATTGGGTCCGGACATCTCTCTACGAGCAGTACGTC. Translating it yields CASSQDWVRTSLYEQYV.

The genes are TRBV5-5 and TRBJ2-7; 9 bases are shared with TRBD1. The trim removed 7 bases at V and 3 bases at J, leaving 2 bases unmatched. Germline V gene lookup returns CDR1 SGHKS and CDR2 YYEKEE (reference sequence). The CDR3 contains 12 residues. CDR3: CASGQGNYEQYV. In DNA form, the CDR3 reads TGTGCCAGCGGACAGGGGAACTACGAGCAGTACGTC.

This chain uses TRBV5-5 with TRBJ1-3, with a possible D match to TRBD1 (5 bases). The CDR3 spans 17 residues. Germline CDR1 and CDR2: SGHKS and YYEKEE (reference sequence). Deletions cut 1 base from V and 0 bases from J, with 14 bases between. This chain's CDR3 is CASSLLRQGISGNTIYF. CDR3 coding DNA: TGTGCCAGCAGCTTGTTGCGGCAGGGTATCTCTGGAAACACCATATATTTT.

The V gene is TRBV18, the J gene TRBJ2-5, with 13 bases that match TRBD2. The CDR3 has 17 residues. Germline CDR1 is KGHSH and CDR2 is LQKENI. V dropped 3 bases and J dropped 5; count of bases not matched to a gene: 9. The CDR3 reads CASSPGTSGAARETQYF. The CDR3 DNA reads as TGTGCCAGCTCACCTGGGACTAGCGGGGCAGCAAGGGAGACCCAGTACTTC. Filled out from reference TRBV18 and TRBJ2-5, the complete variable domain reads NAGVMQNPRHLVRRRGQEARLRCSPMKGHSHVYWYRQLPEEGLKFMVYLQKENIIDESGMPKERFSAEFPKEGPSILRIQQVVRGDSAAYFCASSPGTSGAARETQYFGPGTRLLVL.

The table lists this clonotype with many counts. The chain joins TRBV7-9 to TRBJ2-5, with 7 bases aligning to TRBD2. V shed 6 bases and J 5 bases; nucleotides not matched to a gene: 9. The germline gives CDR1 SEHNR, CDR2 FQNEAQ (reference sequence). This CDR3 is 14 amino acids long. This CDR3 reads CASSFTAGLETQYF. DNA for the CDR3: TGTGCCAGCAGTTTTACAGCGGGGCTTGAGACCCAGTACTTC.

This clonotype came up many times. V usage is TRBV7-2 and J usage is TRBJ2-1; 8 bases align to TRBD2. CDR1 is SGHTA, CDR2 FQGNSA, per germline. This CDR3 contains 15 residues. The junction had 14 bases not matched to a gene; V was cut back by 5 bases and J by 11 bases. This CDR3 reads CASSATSVSLGKQFF. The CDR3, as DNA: TGTGCCAGCAGCGCGACTAGCGTATCATTGGGGAAGCAGTTCTTC.

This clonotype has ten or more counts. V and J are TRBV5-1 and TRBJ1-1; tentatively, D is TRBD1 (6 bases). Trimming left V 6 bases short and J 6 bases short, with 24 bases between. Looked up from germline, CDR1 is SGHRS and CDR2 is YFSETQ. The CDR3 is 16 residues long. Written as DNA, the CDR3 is TGCGCCAGCACCCACAGAAGGAGGACAGATGATTCTGAAGCTTTCTTT. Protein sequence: CASTHRRRTDDSEAFF.